This TCR beta chain emerged from a study of cytomegalovirus exposure and HLA in healthy donors. This PCR relied on a set of 60 Vbeta primers and 13 Jbeta primers. The assay was immunoSEQ multiplex PCR, and TCRdb's table has in-frame clones only and misses some. Of around 160,000 clones listed, approximately 75% are singletons. The sample was PBMCs. This receptor was obtained from a man aged 50-59 years in good health and CMV-seropositive.

The CDR3 sequence: CASSTEGVRRGTEAFF. In nucleotides, the CDR3 is TGTGCCAGCAGCACCGAAGGTGTCCGGAGGGGCACTGAAGCTTTCTTT. J is TRBJ1-1 and V is TRBV7-3; D is perhaps TRBD1 (5 bases). Germline V gives CDR1 SGHTA, CDR2 FQGTGA. Trimming cost V 5 bases and J 4 bases, with 20 bases left between them. This CDR3 is built from 16 residues.